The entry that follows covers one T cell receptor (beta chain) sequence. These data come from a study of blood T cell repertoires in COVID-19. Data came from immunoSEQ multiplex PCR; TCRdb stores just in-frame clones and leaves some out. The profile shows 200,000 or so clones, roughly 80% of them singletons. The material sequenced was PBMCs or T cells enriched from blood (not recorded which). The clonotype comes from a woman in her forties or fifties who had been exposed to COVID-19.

CDR3 sequence (DNA): TGTGCCAGCAGTTACCCAAAATTAATCCAGGGGTTGGATGGCTACACCTTC. This translates into CASSYPKLIQGLDGYTF. V and J are TRBV6-2 or TRBV6-3 and TRBJ1-2, with a tentative D call TRBD1 (6 bases). Between the trimmed V and J ends, which lost 2 bases and 6 bases, there was a span of 22 bases. Germline-derived CDR1 and CDR2 are MNHEY and SVGEGT. The CDR3 covers 17 residues.